This T cell receptor beta chain was recorded in a study of blood T cell repertoires in COVID-19. This clone has only a few counts. CDR1 and CDR2 (germline): LGHDT, YNNKEL (reference sequence). This CDR3 is 14 amino acids long. Trimming removed 4 bases from V and 6 bases from J; junction bases left unmatched: 4. Using immunoSEQ multiplex PCR, the repertoire was profiled, and TCRdb retains in-frame clones only, with some absent. The data show around 60,000 clones, more than 70% seen once. V is TRBV3-1 (or the pseudogene TRBV3-2) and J is TRBJ1-5, with TRBD1 identical over 9 bases. This receptor was taken from a man between 60 and 75 years old with acute or convalescent COVID-19. Sequenced input: peripheral blood. The CDR3 DNA reads as TGTGCCAGCAGCCTTGGGACAGGGCGTCAGCCCCAGCATTTT. Translating it yields CASSLGTGRQPQHF.